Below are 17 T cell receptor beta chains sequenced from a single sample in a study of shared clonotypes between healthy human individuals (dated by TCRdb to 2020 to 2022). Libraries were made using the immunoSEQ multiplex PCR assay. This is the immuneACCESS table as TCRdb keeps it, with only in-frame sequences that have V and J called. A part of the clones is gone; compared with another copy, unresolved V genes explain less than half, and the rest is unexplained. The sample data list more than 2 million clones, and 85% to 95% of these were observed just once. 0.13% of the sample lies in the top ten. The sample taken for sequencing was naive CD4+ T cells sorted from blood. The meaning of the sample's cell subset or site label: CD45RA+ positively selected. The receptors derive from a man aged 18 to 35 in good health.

The chain's CDR3 is CASSYKSGRRIPAFF. CDR3 bases: TGTGCCAGCAGTTATAAAAGTGGACGGAGGATTCCGGCTTTCTTT. The chain uses TRBV6-5 and TRBJ1-1; D remains unclear. V gave up 3 bases and J gave up 11 bases, with 22 bases separating them. Germline loops: CDR1 MNHEY, CDR2 SVGAGI. The CDR3 loop spans 15 amino acids.

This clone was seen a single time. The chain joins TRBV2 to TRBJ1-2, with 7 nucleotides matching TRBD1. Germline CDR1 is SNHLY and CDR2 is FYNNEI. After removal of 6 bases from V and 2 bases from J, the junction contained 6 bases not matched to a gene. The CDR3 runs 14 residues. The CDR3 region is CASRPTGTNYGYTF. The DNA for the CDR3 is TGTGCCAGCAGGCCGACAGGGACCAACTATGGCTACACCTTC.

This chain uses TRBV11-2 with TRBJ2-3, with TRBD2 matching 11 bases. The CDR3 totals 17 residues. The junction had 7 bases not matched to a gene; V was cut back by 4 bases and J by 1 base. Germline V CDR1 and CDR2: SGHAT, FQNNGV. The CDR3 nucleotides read TGTGCCAGCAGCTCTAACAGTAGCGGGAGGGGCACAGATACGCAGTATTTT. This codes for CASSSNSSGRGTDTQYF. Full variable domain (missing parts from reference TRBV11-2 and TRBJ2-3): EAGVAQSPRYKIIEKRQSVAFWCNPISGHATLYWYQQILGQGPKLLIQFQNNGVVDDSQLPKDRFSAERLKGVDSTLKIQPAKLEDSAVYLCASSSNSSGRGTDTQYFGPGTRLTVL.

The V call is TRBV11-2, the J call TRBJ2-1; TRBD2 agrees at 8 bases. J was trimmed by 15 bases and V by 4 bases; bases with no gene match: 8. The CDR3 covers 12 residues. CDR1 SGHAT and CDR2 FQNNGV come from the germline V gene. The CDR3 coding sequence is TGTGCCAGCAGCTCTGAACTAGCGGCGCGGTTCTTC. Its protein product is CASSSELAARFF.

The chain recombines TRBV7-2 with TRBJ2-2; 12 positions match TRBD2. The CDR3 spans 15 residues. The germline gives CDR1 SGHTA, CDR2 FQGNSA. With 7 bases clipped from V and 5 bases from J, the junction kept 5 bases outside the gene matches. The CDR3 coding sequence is TGTGCCAGCACCCCTGGACTAGCGGGAACCGGGGAGCTGTTTTTT. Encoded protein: CASTPGLAGTGELFF.

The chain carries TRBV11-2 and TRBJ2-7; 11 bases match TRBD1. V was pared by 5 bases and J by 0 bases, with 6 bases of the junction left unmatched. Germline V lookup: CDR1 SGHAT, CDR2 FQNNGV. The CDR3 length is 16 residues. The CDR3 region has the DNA TGTGCCAGCAGCCTCTCCGGGACAGGGGGCTCCTACGAGCAGTACTTC. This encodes CASSLSGTGGSYEQYF.

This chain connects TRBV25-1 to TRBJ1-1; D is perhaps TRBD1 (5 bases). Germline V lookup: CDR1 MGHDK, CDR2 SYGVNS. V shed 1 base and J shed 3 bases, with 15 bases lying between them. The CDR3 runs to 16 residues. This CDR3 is CASSESGDPSYTEAFF. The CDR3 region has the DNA TGTGCCAGCAGTGAATCGGGGGATCCTTCGTACACTGAAGCTTTCTTT.

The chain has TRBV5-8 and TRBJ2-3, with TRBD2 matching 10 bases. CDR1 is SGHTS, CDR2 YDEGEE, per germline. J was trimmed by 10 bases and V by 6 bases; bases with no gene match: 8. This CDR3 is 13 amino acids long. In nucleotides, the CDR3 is TGTGCCAGCAAGGCTAGCGGGGGCTCATCGCAGTATTTT. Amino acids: CASKASGGSSQYF.

The CDR3 DNA reads TGTGCCTGGAGTGGGGGCCTTTGGGCTTTCTTT. It translates to CAWSGGLWAFF. This chain uses TRBV30 with TRBJ1-1, with TRBD1 as a possible D gene (5 bases). V lost 1 base and J lost 11, with 11 bases in between. From germline, CDR1 is GTSNPN and CDR2 SVGIG (reference sequence). This CDR3 comprises 11 residues.

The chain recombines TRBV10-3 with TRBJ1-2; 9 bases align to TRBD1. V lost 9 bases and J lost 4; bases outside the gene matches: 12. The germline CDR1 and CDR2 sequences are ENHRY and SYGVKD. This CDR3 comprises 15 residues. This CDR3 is CAMWTGDSISYGYTF. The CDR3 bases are TGTGCCATGTGGACAGGGGACTCGATTAGCTATGGCTACACCTTC.

The CDR3 protein is CAWNGQGDGEAFF. CDR3 in DNA: TGTGCCTGGAATGGACAGGGGGACGGTGAAGCTTTCTTT. J is TRBJ1-1 and V is TRBV30; TRBD1 aligns across 10 bases. The CDR3 extends over 13 amino acids. Germline V gives CDR1 GTSNPN, CDR2 SVGIG (reference sequence). V was pared by 4 bases and J by 7 bases, with 6 bases of the junction left unmatched.

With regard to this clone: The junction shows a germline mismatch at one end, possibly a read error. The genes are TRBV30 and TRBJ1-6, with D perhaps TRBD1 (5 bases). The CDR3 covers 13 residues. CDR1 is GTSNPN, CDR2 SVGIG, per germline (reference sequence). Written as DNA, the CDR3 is TGTGCCTGCACAGACAGTTATAGTTCACCCCTCCACTTT. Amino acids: CACTDSYSSPLHF.

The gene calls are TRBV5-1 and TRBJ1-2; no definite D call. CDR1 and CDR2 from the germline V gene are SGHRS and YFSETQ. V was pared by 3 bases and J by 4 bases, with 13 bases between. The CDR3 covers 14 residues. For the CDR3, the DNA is TGCGCCAGCAGCTCGTCGGGAGGGTTCTATGGCTACACCTTC. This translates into CASSSSGGFYGYTF.

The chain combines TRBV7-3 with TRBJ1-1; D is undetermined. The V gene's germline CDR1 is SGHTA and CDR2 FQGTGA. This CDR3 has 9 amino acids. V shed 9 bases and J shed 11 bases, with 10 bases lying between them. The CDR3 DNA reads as TGTGCCAGGTCTCGGGGTGCTTTCTTT. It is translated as CARSRGAFF.

CDR3 residues: CASSLEEGAGYEQYF. The CDR3 DNA reads as TGTGCCAGCAGCTTGGAGGAGGGGGCAGGCTACGAGCAGTACTTC. The chain couples TRBV5-4 to TRBJ2-7, with D possibly matching TRBD1 (7 bases). The CDR3 has 15 amino acids. CDR1 is SGHNT and CDR2 is YYREEE in the germline V gene (reference sequence). V lost 0 bases and J lost 3, with 13 bases in between.

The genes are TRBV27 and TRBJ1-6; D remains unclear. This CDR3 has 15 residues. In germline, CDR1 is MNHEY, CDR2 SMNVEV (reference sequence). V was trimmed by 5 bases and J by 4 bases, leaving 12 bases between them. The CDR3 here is CASSISGFYNSPLHF. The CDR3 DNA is TGTGCCAGCAGTATCTCGGGATTTTATAATTCACCCCTCCACTTT.

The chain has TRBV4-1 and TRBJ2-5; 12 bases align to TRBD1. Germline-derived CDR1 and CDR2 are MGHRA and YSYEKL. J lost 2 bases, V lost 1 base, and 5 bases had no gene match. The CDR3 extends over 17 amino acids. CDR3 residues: CASSQVGQGAKQETQYF. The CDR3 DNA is TGCGCCAGCAGCCAAGTGGGACAGGGGGCGAAGCAAGAGACCCAGTACTTC.